This T cell receptor (beta chain) was profiled in a study of CXCR3-negative and CXCR3-positive naive CD8 T cells. About the research overall: Cumulative TRB read yield was approximately 135 million, averaging about 1.5 +/- 0.3 million per library. Findings and caveats of the study: Most assays used freshly isolated PBMCs, as cryopreservation partially reduced CXCR3. When CXCR3-positive naive cells were set against CXCR3-negative naive cells, the former had more hydrophobic TRB CDR3s.

A word on this clonotype: Its matching antigen is unknown.

The authors prepared UMI-labeled TRB cDNA libraries by 5' RACE. TCRdb reprocessed the 5' RACE reads and reports one entry per CDR3 protein, with no DNA. This sample lists some 47,000 distinct CDR3 sequences; its ten largest clones have roughly 0.6%. CDR1 is LNHDA, CDR2 SQIVND, per germline (reference sequence). The CDR3 runs to 15 residues. The sample comprised naive CXCR3+ CD8+ T cells from blood. This sample's subset: CD45RO-CCR7+CD27+CD95- naive CD8+ T cells expressing CXCR3 (TNR3+). The genes are TRBV19 and TRBJ1-5. The receptor was isolated from a human donor in good health. Some clones in this sample may be carry-over from other donors' samples. The CDR3 is CASSWRRGSNQPQHF.